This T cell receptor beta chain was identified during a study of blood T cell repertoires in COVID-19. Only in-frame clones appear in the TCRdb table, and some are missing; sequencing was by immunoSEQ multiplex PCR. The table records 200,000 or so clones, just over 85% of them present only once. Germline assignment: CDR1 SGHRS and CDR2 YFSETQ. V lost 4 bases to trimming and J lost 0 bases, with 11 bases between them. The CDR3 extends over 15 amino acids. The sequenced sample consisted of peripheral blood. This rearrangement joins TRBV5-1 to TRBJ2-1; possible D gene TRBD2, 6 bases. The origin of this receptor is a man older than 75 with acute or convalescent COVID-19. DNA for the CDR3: TGCGCCAGCAGCCGGGACTTCAGCTCCTACAATGAGCAGTTCTTC. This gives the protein CASSRDFSSYNEQFF.